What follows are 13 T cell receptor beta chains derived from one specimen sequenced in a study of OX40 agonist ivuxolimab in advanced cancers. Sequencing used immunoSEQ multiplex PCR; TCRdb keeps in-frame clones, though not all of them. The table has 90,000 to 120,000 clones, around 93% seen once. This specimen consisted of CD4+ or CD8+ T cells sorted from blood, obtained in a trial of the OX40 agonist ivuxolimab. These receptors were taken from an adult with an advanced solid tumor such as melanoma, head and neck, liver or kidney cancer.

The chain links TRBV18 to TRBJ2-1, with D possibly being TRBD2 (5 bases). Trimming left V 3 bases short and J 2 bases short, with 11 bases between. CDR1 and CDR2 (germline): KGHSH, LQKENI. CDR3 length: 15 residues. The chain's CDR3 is CASSPSVNPYNEQFF. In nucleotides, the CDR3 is TGTGCCAGCTCACCTAGCGTCAACCCCTACAATGAGCAGTTCTTC.

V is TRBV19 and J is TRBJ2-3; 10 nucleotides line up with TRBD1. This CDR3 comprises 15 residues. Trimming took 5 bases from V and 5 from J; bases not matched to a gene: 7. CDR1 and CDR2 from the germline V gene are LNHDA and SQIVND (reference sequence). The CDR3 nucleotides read TGTGCCAGTAGTCCCGGGACAGGGGCTAGAGATACGCAGTATTTT. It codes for CASSPGTGARDTQYF.

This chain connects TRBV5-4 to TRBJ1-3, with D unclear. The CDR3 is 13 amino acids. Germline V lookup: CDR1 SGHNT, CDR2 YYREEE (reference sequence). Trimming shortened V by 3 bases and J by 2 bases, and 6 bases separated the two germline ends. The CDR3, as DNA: TGTGCCAGCAGCTCATCCGCTGGAAACACCATATATTTT. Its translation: CASSSSAGNTIYF.

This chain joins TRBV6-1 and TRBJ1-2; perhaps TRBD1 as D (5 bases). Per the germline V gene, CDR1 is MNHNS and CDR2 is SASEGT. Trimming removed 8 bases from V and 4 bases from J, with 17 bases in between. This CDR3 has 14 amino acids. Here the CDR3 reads CASFRAGTFYGYTF. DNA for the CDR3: TGTGCCAGCTTTCGAGCAGGGACCTTCTATGGCTACACCTTC.

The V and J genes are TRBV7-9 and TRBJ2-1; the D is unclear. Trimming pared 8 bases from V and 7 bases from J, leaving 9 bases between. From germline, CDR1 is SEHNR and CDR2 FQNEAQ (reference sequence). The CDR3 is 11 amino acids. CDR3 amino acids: CASESENEQFF. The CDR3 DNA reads TGTGCCAGCGAATCTGAAAATGAGCAGTTCTTC.

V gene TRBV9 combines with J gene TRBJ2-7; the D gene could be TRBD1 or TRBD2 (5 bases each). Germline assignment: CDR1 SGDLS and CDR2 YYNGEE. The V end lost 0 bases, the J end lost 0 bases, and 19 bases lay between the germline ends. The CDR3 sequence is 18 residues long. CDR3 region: CASSVATGAPGLSYEQYF. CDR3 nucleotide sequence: TGTGCCAGCAGCGTAGCTACTGGGGCTCCGGGGCTCTCCTACGAGCAGTACTTC.

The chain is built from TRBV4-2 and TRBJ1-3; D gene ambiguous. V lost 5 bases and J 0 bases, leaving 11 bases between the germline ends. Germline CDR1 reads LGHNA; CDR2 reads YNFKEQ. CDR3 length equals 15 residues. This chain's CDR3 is CASSLRSGSGNTIYF. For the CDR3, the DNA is TGTGCCAGCAGCTTGAGGAGCGGCTCTGGAAACACCATATATTTT.

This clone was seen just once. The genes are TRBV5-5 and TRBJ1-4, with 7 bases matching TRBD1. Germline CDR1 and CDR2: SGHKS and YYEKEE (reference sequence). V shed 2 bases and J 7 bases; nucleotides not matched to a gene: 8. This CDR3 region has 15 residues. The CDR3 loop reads CASSLNTAGGEKLFF. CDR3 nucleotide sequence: TGTGCCAGCAGCTTAAACACGGCAGGGGGTGAAAAACTGTTTTTT.

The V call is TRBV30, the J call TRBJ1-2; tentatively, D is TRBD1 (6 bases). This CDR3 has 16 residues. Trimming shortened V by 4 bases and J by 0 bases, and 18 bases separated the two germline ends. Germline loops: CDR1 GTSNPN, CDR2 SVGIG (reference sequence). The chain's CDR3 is CAWTPPGATANYGYTF. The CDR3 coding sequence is TGTGCCTGGACCCCTCCAGGGGCCACGGCTAACTATGGCTACACCTTC. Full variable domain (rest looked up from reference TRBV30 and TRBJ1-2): SQTIHQWPATLVQPVGSPLSLECTVEGTSNPNLYWYRQAAGRGLQLLFYSVGIGQISSEVPQNLSASRPQDRQFILSSKKLLLSDSGFYLCAWTPPGATANYGYTFGSGTRLTVV.

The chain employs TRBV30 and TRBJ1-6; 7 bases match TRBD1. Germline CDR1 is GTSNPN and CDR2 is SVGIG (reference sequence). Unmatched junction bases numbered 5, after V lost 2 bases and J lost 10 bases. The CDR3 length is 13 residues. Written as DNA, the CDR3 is TGTGCCTGGAGTTTGATACAGGGGTCACCCCTCCACTTT. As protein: CAWSLIQGSPLHF.

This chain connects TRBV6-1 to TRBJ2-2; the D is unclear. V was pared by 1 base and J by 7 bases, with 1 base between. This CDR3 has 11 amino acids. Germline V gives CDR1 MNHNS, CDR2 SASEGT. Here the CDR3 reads CASSEVGELFF. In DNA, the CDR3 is TGTGCCAGCAGTGAAGTCGGGGAGCTGTTTTTT.

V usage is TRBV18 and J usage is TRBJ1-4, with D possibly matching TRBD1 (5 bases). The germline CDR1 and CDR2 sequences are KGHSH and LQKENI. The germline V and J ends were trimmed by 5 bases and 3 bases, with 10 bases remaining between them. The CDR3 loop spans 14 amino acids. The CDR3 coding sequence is TGTGCCAGCTCAACACGGGACTCTAATGAAAAACTGTTTTTT. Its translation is CASSTRDSNEKLFF.

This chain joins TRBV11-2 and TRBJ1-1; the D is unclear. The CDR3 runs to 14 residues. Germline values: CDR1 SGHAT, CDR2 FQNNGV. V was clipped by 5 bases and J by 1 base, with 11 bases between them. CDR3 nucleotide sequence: TGTGCCAGCAGCCCGCGGACGGAGAACACTGAAGCTTTCTTT. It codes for CASSPRTENTEAFF.